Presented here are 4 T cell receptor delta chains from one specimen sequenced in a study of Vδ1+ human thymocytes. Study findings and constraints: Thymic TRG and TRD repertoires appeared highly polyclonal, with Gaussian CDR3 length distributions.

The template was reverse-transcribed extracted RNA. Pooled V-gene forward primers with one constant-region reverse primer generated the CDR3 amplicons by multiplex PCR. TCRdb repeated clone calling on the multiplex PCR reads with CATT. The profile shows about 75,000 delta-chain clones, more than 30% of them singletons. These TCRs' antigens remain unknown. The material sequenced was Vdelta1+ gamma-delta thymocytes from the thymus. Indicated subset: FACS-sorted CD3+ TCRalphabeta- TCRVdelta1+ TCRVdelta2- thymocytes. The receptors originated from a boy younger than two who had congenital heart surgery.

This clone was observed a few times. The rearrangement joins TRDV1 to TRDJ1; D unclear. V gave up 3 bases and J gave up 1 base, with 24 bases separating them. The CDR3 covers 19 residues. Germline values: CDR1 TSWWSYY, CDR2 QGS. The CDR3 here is CALGDVSGVGGPSTDKLIF. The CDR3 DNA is TGTGCTCTTGGGGATGTGTCTGGAGTCGGTGGGCCGAGCACCGATAAACTCATCTTT.

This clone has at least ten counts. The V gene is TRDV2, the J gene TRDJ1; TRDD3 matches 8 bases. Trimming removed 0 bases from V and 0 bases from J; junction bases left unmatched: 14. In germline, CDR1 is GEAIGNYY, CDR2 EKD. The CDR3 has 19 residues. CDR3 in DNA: TGTGCCTGTGACACCGTGGGCTTTACTGGGGGGCCTTACACCGATAAACTCATCTTT. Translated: CACDTVGFTGGPYTDKLIF.

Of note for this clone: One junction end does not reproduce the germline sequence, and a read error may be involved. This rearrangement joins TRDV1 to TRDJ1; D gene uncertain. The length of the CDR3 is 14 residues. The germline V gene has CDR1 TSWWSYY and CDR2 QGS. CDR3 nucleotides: TGTGCTCTTGGGGACCCCGGGCGTATCGATCAACTCATCTTT. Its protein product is CALGDPGRIDQLIF.

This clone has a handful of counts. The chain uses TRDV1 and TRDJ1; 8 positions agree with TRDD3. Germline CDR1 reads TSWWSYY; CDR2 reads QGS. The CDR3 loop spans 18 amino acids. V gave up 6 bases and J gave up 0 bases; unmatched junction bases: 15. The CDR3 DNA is TGTGCTCTTGGCCTCAGGGGCTCTCTACTGGGGGACACCGATAAACTCATCTTT. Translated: CALGLRGSLLGDTDKLIF.